These 29 T cell receptor beta chains were all obtained from the same sample, sequenced in a study of T cells in Graves' hyperthyroidism and ophthalmopathy (dated by TCRdb to the late 2010s). Libraries were constructed by multiplex PCR. Sequencing instrument: Illumina HiSeq 2000. The TCR beta CDR3 regions were amplified from RNA transcripts. The first round of RT-PCR for the TCR CDR3 was performed with the HTBI primer set and the Qiagen OneStep RT-PCR kit. In-frame beta chains were kept once TCRdb had trimmed the public reads at Q25 with fastp and called clones with MiXCR. Records with the same CDR3 protein are collapsed into one entry carrying the most frequent genes and DNA. Present in this sample are roughly 400,000 distinct CDR3 sequences, roughly an eighth of which were seen just once. The ten most abundant clones make up around 27% of the sample. Sample: blood. These receptors all come from a man aged 50-59 years with Graves' ophthalmopathy.

This clonotype appeared many times. The genes are TRBV6-1 and TRBJ2-1; 9 bases align to TRBD2. Germline CDR1 MNHNS, CDR2 SASEGT. This CDR3 has 15 amino acids. J was trimmed by 8 bases and V by 2 bases; bases with no gene match: 7. CDR3 in amino acids: CASSELLAGMDEQFF. For the CDR3, the DNA is TGTGCCAGCAGTGAACTTCTAGCGGGAATGGATGAGCAGTTCTTC.

This clonotype was counted at least ten times. The rearrangement uses TRBV9 and TRBJ2-1; D is unresolved. There are 15 residues in the CDR3. Germline CDR1 SGDLS, CDR2 YYNGEE. V lost 1 base, J lost 7 bases, and 15 bases lay in between. DNA of the CDR3: TGTGCCAGCAGCGTAAGCAGTTTTTCCCTTAATGAGCAGTTCTTC. Translated: CASSVSSFSLNEQFF.

The CDR3 region is CASSIDRGNSNQPQHF. The DNA of the CDR3 is TGTGCCAGTAGTATAGATCGAGGTAATAGCAATCAGCCCCAGCATTTT. The chain links TRBV19 to TRBJ1-5; no clear D gene. The V gene lost 0 bases and the J gene lost 0 bases, with 9 bases spanning the gap. Germline V gives CDR1 LNHDA, CDR2 SQIVND (reference sequence). This CDR3 is 16 amino acids long.

The chain is built from TRBV7-8 and TRBJ2-2; 8 bases line up with TRBD2. Germline lookup yields CDR1 SGHVS and CDR2 FQNEAQ. V was clipped by 4 bases and J by 5 bases; unmatched bases: 18. This CDR3 region has 19 residues. Here the CDR3 reads CASSSNPTAGLVGTGELFF. As DNA, the CDR3 is TGTGCCAGCAGCTCGAATCCGACGGCGGGACTAGTAGGTACCGGGGAGCTGTTTTTT.

This chain links TRBV2 with TRBJ1-5; D might be TRBD1 (6 bases). This CDR3 contains 19 residues. Germline lookup yields CDR1 SNHLY and CDR2 FYNNEI. Trimming stripped 5 bases from V and 0 bases from J, with 23 bases between. CDR3 DNA sequence: TGTGCCAGCAGTCCCGCTGTAGGGACAAAAAACCCTAGCAATCAGCCCCAGCATTTT. Amino acid sequence: CASSPAVGTKNPSNQPQHF.

This clonotype was counted ten times or more. V is TRBV30 and J is TRBJ1-2; 10 bases align to TRBD1. The J segment lost 5 bases and the V segment lost 4 bases, leaving 4 bases of the junction unmatched. Germline values: CDR1 GTSNPN, CDR2 SVGIG (reference sequence). This CDR3 has 13 amino acids. CDR3 loop: CAWTTGGGYGYTF. The CDR3 DNA reads TGTGCCTGGACGACAGGGGGCGGGTATGGCTACACCTTC. Full variable domain (outside the CDR3, taken from reference TRBV30 and TRBJ1-2): SQTIHQWPATLVQPVGSPLSLECTVEGTSNPNLYWYRQAAGRGLQLLFYSVGIGQISSEVPQNLSASRPQDRQFILSSKKLLLSDSGFYLCAWTTGGGYGYTFGSGTRLTVV.

This clonotype was picked up many times. This chain joins TRBV6-5 and TRBJ1-5; maybe TRBD1 (6 bases). Germline V gene sequence: CDR1 MNHEY, CDR2 SVGAGI. Deletions cut 2 bases from V and 7 bases from J, with 9 bases between. The CDR3 covers 13 residues. CDR3 residues: CASSYGGQQPQHF. The CDR3 nucleotides are TGTGCCAGCAGTTACGGGGGGCAACAGCCCCAGCATTTT.

This CDR3 reads CASSQELYEQYF. CDR3 sequence (DNA): TGTGCCAGCAGCCAAGAATTGTACGAGCAGTACTTC. This chain joins TRBV14 and TRBJ2-7, with D hard to call. The CDR3 contains 12 residues. V was shortened by 0 bases and J by 4 bases, with 4 bases between the two germline ends. The germline V gene encodes CDR1 SGHDN and CDR2 FVKESK.

The table lists this clonotype with many counts. The J gene is TRBJ1-6, the V gene TRBV10-3; D is perhaps TRBD1 (6 bases). The germline CDR1 and CDR2 sequences are ENHRY and SYGVKD. The CDR3 loop spans 16 amino acids. V shed 2 bases and J shed 8 bases, with 16 bases lying between them. The CDR3 protein is CAISEKQQGTHSPLHF. In nucleotides, the CDR3 is TGTGCCATCAGTGAGAAACAACAGGGAACTCATTCACCCCTCCACTTT.

The chain is built from TRBV27 and TRBJ2-7, with 8 bases that match TRBD1. The trim removed 5 bases at V and 2 bases at J, leaving 11 bases unmatched. CDR1 MNHEY and CDR2 SMNVEV come from the germline V gene (reference sequence). This CDR3 has 16 amino acids. CDR3 bases: TGTGCCAGCAGTCAAGTTATGGGGACAGGCGCCTACGAGCAGTACTTC. It yields the protein CASSQVMGTGAYEQYF.

This clonotype was observed a handful of times. This may arise from a read error, as a much more abundant clone is one base away. The J gene is TRBJ2-5, the V gene TRBV10-3; D remains unclear. The CDR3 contains 10 residues. V was pared by 8 bases and J by 2 bases, with 3 bases between. The germline gives CDR1 ENHRY, CDR2 SYGVKD. The CDR3 spells CAIGQETQYF. In DNA, the CDR3 is TGTGCCATCGGGCAAGAGACCCAGTACTTC.

Many counts were recorded for this clonotype. The CDR3: CASSLNPIVDTQYF. In DNA, the CDR3 is TGTGCCAGCAGCTTAAATCCTATCGTCGATACGCAGTATTTT. The chain has TRBV11-2 and TRBJ2-3; D gene ambiguous. The CDR3 runs 14 residues. CDR1 is SGHAT, CDR2 FQNNGV, per germline. V was cut by 2 bases and J by 6 bases, with 12 bases left in between.

The chain has TRBV11-2 and TRBJ1-3; D call uncertain. The CDR3 loop spans 15 amino acids. Germline V lookup: CDR1 SGHAT, CDR2 FQNNGV. V was cut by 1 base and J by 3 bases, with 10 bases left in between. Written as DNA, the CDR3 is TGTGCCAGCAGCTTAGGATTGGGAGGTGGAAACACCATATATTTT. Encoded protein: CASSLGLGGGNTIYF.

This clonotype was found many times. The chain links TRBV20-1 to TRBJ1-5, with D perhaps TRBD1 (5 bases). V was shortened by 2 bases and J by 3 bases, with 8 bases between the two germline ends. Germline CDR1 is DFQATT and CDR2 is SNEGSKA (reference sequence). This CDR3 region has 13 residues. CDR3: CSARQGANQPQHF. CDR3 nucleotide sequence: TGCAGTGCTAGACAGGGCGCCAATCAGCCCCAGCATTTT.

This clonotype was detected ten times or more. This rearrangement joins TRBV3-1 to TRBJ2-3; D unresolved. V lost 4 bases, J lost 1 base, and 12 bases lay in between. The germline V gene encodes CDR1 LGHDT and CDR2 YNNKEL (reference sequence). The CDR3 spans 15 residues. The CDR3 spells CASSPDIAGTDTQYF. The CDR3 DNA is TGTGCCAGCAGCCCCGATATTGCCGGCACAGATACGCAGTATTTT.

The sample holds many counts of this clonotype. The V and J genes are TRBV11-3 and TRBJ2-1, with D perhaps assigned TRBD1 or TRBD2 (6 bases each). CDR3 size: 13 residues. CDR1 SGHNT and CDR2 YENEEA come from the germline V gene. Trimming took 3 bases from V and 9 from J, leaving 12 bases between them. CDR3 protein: CASSFTGRFEQFF. The CDR3 DNA reads as TGTGCCAGCAGCTTCACAGGGAGGTTTGAGCAGTTCTTC.

CDR3 sequence reads: CASGRGSRSDEQFF. CDR3 sequence (DNA): TGCGCCAGCGGGCGGGGGTCCCGTTCGGATGAGCAGTTCTTC. The chain recombines TRBV5-1 with TRBJ2-1; 7 bases fit TRBD2. The V gene's germline CDR1 is SGHRS and CDR2 YFSETQ. The CDR3 runs 14 residues. Trimming removed 7 bases from V and 8 bases from J; junction bases left unmatched: 12.

The chain couples TRBV12-3 or TRBV12-4 to TRBJ2-5; D is ambiguous. The V end lost 6 bases, the J end lost 4 bases, and 9 bases lay between the germline ends. The CDR3 is 12 amino acids. The CDR3 bases are TGTGCCAGCAGCCCGGCCCGAGAGACCCAGTACTTC. Translated: CASSPARETQYF.

This clonotype was recorded at least ten times. V usage is TRBV20-1 and J usage is TRBJ2-7, with 7 bases matching TRBD1. Trimming at V came to 6 bases and at J to 3 bases, leaving 11 bases not matched to a gene. CDR1 and CDR2 from the germline V gene are DFQATT and SNEGSKA (reference sequence). This CDR3 region has 14 residues. The CDR3 DNA reads as TGCAGTGCCAGTCGGCCGGGACAGATCTACGAGCAGTACTTC. Protein sequence: CSASRPGQIYEQYF.

This clonotype was seen more than once but under ten times. The chain combines TRBV10-1 with TRBJ2-1; maybe TRBD2 (5 bases). Per germline, CDR1 WNHNN and CDR2 SYGVQD (reference sequence). V lost 10 bases to trimming and J lost 3 bases, with 22 bases between them. The CDR3 has 16 residues. The CDR3 DNA sequence: TGCGCCACCCGGAAAGGGAACCTTGGAGGCTACAATGAGCAGTTCTTC. This codes for CATRKGNLGGYNEQFF.

V usage is TRBV11-2 and J usage is TRBJ2-3, with a tentative D call TRBD1 (5 bases). CDR1 is SGHAT, CDR2 FQNNGV, per germline. The CDR3 is made up of 13 amino acids. V gave up 9 bases and J gave up 4 bases, with 14 bases separating them. CDR3 sequence (DNA): TGTGCCAGTAAGGACGACAGCGCAGATACGCAGTATTTT. Translating gives CASKDDSADTQYF.

This clonotype was seen at least ten times. The CDR3 nucleotides are TGTGCCAGCAGTTTCCCCGACAGGTCGTCCTACGAGCAGTACTTC. It codes for CASSFPDRSSYEQYF. The V call is TRBV28, the J call TRBJ2-7; D is possibly TRBD1 (6 bases). V lost 3 bases and J 1 base, leaving 13 bases between the germline ends. CDR3 length: 15 residues. Germline CDR1 is MDHEN and CDR2 is SYDVKM.

This clonotype was seen many times. The rearrangement joins TRBV20-1 to TRBJ2-7, with 10 bases fitting TRBD2. The CDR3 consists of 14 residues. Germline CDR1 is DFQATT and CDR2 is SNEGSKA (reference sequence). Unmatched junction bases numbered 6, after V lost 3 bases and J lost 4 bases. CDR3 loop: CSARGGTSVYEQYF. In DNA form, the CDR3 reads TGCAGTGCTAGGGGGGGGACTAGCGTTTACGAGCAGTACTTC.

V usage is TRBV5-1 and J usage is TRBJ2-1, with TRBD2 matching over 13 bases. With V trimmed by 3 bases and J by 6 bases, 6 bases remained unmatched. This CDR3 has 16 amino acids. The V gene's germline CDR1 is SGHRS and CDR2 YFSETQ. The CDR3 DNA is TGCGCCAGCAGCTCCGGACTAGCGGGAGAGAGCAATGAGCAGTTCTTC. It encodes CASSSGLAGESNEQFF.

The chain is built from TRBV20-1 and TRBJ2-1; 11 bases map to TRBD2. V shed 6 bases and J 10 bases; nucleotides not matched to a gene: 14. This CDR3 spans 15 amino acids. Germline-derived CDR1 and CDR2 are DFQATT and SNEGSKA (reference sequence). Written as DNA, the CDR3 is TGCAGTGCAGAATCTCCTAGCGGGAGGCCCGACGAGCAGTTCTTC. Translation: CSAESPSGRPDEQFF.

The sample holds a few counts of this clonotype. V usage is TRBV4-1 and J usage is TRBJ2-1; D is unresolved. V was cut by 0 bases and J by 9 bases, with 12 bases left in between. This CDR3 is 14 amino acids long. Germline values: CDR1 MGHRA, CDR2 YSYEKL. CDR3 sequence (DNA): TGCGCCAGCAGCCAAGATTATAGCTTCCCTGAGCAGTTCTTC. It codes for CASSQDYSFPEQFF.

This clonotype was seen only a few times. This chain links TRBV29-1 with TRBJ1-1; no reliable D call. Germline lookup yields CDR1 SQVTM and CDR2 ANQGSEA. The CDR3 is made up of 13 amino acids. Trimming took off 4 bases at V and 3 bases at J, with 12 bases between the two ends. The CDR3 loop reads CSVAPLVDTEAFF. CDR3 coding DNA: TGCAGCGTTGCGCCTCTGGTGGACACTGAAGCTTTCTTT.

This sequence joins TRBV28 and TRBJ2-6; no firm D call. This CDR3 comprises 15 residues. V gave up 0 bases and J gave up 0 bases, with 3 bases separating them. Germline V gives CDR1 MDHEN, CDR2 SYDVKM. CDR3 protein: CASSLWRSGANVLTF. The CDR3 DNA reads TGTGCCAGCAGTTTATGGCGCTCTGGGGCCAACGTCCTGACTTTC.

This clonotype showed up many times. This chain links TRBV12-3 or TRBV12-4 with TRBJ2-7; 9 bases are a match to TRBD1. J was trimmed by 5 bases and V by 6 bases; bases with no gene match: 11. The CDR3 has 15 residues. The CDR3 sequence is CASRPGTGISDEQYF. The CDR3 bases are TGTGCCAGCAGGCCGGGGACAGGGATTTCCGACGAGCAGTACTTC.